This T cell receptor (beta chain) was captured in a study of regulatory T cells in long-lasting Graves disease. Study-wide points: When disease was persistent, TRBV28, TRBJ1-2 and TRBJ2-5 were the favored segments. Persistent patients shared thousands of public clonotypes among themselves. Newly diagnosed patients shared fewer, at more than 850. Only peripheral blood was studied, not thyroid tissue.

Time point reported: newly diagnosed GD, antithyroid drugs for less than 3 months. PBMCs provided the RNA from which the TCR library was made. V was pared by 3 bases and J by 5 bases, with 1 base of the junction left unmatched. The CDR3 loop spans 13 amino acids. The germline V gene encodes CDR1 MNHNS and CDR2 SASEGT. About this clonotype: Its antigen remains unidentified.

CDR3 regions were amplified by Arm-PCR using iRepertoire HTBI primers to build TCR beta libraries. MiXCR, run by TCRdb on the multiplex PCR reads, gives a single entry per CDR3 protein. The table lists fewer than 350,000 distinct CDR3 sequences, about 20% of them singletons. The chain is built from TRBV6-1 and TRBJ2-3, with 8 bases matching TRBD1. This TCR was recovered from a female donor with Graves disease. Specimen: peripheral blood mononuclear cells (PBMCs), collected at new diagnosis, from a patient treated with antithyroid drugs. The CDR3: CASSDDRGDTQYF. CDR3 coding DNA: TGTGCCAGCAGTGACGACAGGGGAGATACGCAGTATTTT.